This T cell receptor (beta chain) was identified during a study of early T cells in non-severe SARS-CoV-2 infection. Germline V lookup: CDR1 GTSNPN, CDR2 SVGIG (reference sequence). V lost 5 bases, J lost 9 bases, and 15 bases lay in between. This CDR3 region has 12 residues. This clonotype was counted between two and nine times. MiXCR, applied by TCRdb to the 5' RACE reads, yields one record per CDR3 protein. Of approximately 64,000 distinct CDR3 sequences listed, roughly 18% were seen once; the top ten hold approximately 9%. The receptor's source is an adult who was a healthcare worker with PCR-confirmed SARS-CoV-2 infection or an uninfected control (not recorded which). The chain uses TRBV30 and TRBJ2-3, with D tentatively TRBD1 or TRBD2 (5 bases each). The sample here was whole blood, taken at baseline. The CDR3 region is CAWGAGQQTQYF. CDR3 nucleotide sequence: TGTGCCTGGGGGGCGGGCCAGCAGACGCAGTATTTT.